This TCR beta chain was captured in a study of T cell responses to AZD1222 COVID-19 vaccine. Study outcomes and limitations: With dominance at 160-218 and 743-854, vaccine-associated CD4 TCRs spanned spike. At baseline, seropositivity was found in only 6 or 7 AZD1222 recipients. There were mostly white British donors and more females than males, and clonal diversity was possibly underestimated.

Here immunoSEQ multiplex PCR was the method, and the copy in TCRdb shows in-frame clones only, minus some. The sample shows some 160,000 clones, around nine tenths of them seen only once. A word on this clone: As yet, its antigen is unknown.

The J segment lost 4 bases and the V segment lost 3 bases, leaving 6 bases of the junction unmatched. The CDR3 length is 14 residues. Per germline, CDR1 SGDLS and CDR2 YYNGEE. The rearrangement links TRBV9 to TRBJ1-2; 7 nucleotides line up with TRBD1. This receptor was obtained from an adult who received the AZD1222 COVID-19 vaccine. The material was peripheral blood, obtained 28 days after the second AZD1222 dose. CDR3 region: CASSGGQPSYGYTF. The DNA for the CDR3 is TGTGCCAGCAGCGGGGGACAGCCCTCCTATGGCTACACCTTC.